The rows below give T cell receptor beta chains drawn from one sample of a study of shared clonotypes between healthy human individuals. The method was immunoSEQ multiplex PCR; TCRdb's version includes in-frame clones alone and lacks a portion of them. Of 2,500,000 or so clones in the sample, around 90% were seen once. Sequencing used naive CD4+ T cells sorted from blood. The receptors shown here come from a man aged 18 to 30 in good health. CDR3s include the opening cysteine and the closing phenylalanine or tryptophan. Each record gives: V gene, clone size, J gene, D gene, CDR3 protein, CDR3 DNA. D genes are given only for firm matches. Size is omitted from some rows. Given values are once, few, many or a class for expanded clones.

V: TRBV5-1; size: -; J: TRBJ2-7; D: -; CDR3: CASSPGAKFYEQYF; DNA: TGCGCCAGCAGCCCAGGGGCTAAATTCTACGAGCAGTACTTC
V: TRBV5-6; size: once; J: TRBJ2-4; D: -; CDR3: CASSPGVQAKNIQYF; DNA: TGTGCCAGCAGCCCAGGGGTTCAGGCCAAAAACATTCAGTACTTC
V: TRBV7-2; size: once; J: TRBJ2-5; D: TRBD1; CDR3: CASSLATGGQETQYF; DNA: TGTGCCAGCAGCTTAGCCACAGGGGGCCAAGAGACCCAGTACTTC
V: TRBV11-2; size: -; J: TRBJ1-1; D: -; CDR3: CASSLRMNTEAFF; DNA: TGTGCCAGCAGCTTACGGATGAACACTGAAGCTTTCTTT
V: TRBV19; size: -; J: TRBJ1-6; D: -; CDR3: CASSIGIEIRNSPLHF; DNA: TGTGCCAGTAGTATAGGGATTGAGATTCGGAATTCACCCCTCCACTTT
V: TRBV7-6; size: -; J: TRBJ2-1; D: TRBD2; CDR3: CASSRSSRAGEVGNEQFF; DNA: TGTGCCAGCAGTCGAAGTTCACGGGCGGGAGAAGTAGGCAATGAGCAGTTCTTC
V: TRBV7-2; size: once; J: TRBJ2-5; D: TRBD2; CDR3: CASSLVKLAGSQETQYF; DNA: TGTGCCAGCAGCTTAGTAAAACTAGCGGGTTCCCAAGAGACCCAGTACTTC
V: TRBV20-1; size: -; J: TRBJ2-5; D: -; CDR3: CSADQETQYF; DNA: TGCAGTGCTGATCAAGAGACCCAGTACTTC
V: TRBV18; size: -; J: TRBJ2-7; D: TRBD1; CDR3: CASSPRDSNSYEQYF; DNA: TGTGCCAGCTCACCCCGGGACAGTAATTCATACGAGCAGTACTTC
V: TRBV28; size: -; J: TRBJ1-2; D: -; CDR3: CASTPEGYGYTF; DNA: TGTGCCAGCACTCCCGAGGGGTACGGCTACACCTTC
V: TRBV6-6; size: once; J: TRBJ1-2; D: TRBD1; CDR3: CASSYPPGQMVTTF; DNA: TGTGCCAGCAGTTACCCGCCGGGACAGATGGTTACCACCTTC
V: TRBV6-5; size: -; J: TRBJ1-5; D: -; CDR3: CASRNVEGTGQPQHF; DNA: TGTGCCAGCAGAAACGTGGAGGGGACCGGTCAGCCCCAGCATTTT
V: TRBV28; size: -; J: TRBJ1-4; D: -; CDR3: CATSRADNEKLFF; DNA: TGTGCCACCTCCCGGGCCGATAATGAAAAACTGTTTTTT
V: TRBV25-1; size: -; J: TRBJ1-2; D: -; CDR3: CASSESGVQGYTF; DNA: TGTGCCAGCAGTGAATCCGGGGTACAAGGCTACACCTTC
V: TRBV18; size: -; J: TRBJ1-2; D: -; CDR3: CASSPQGPTNYGYTF; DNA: TGTGCCAGCTCACCACAGGGACCAACTAACTATGGCTACACCTTC
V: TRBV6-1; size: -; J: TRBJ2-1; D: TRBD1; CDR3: CASSEGTGGYNEQFF; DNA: TGTGCCAGCAGTGAGGGGACAGGGGGTTACAATGAGCAGTTCTTC
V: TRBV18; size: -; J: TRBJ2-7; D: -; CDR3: CASSPPMGYEQYF; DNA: TGTGCCAGCTCACCACCGATGGGCTACGAGCAGTACTTC
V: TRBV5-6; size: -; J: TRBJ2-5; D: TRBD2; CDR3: CASSGKGVAGGSQETQYF; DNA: TGTGCCAGCAGCGGCAAGGGTGTAGCGGGAGGAAGCCAAGAGACCCAGTACTTC
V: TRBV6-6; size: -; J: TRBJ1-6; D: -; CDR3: CASSYGSNSPLHF; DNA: TGTGCCAGCAGTTATGGTAGTAATTCACCCCTCCACTTT
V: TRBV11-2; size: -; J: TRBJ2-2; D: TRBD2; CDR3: CASSLRLALGELFF; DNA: TGTGCCAGCAGCTTACGACTAGCGCTCGGGGAGCTGTTTTTT
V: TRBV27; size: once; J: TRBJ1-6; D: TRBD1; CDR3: CASSRDRGQAPPSPLHF; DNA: TGTGCCAGCAGTCGGGACAGGGGGCAGGCCCCACCATCACCCCTCCACTTT
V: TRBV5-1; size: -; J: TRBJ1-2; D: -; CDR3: CASSPTAGAEGYTF; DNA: TGCGCCAGCAGCCCCACGGCAGGGGCGGAAGGCTACACCTTC
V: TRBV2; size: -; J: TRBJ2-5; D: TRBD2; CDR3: CASKPGLADQETQYF; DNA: TGTGCCAGCAAGCCGGGACTAGCGGATCAAGAGACCCAGTACTTC
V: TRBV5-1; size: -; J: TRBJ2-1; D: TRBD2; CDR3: CASSRSGGTYNEQFF; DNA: TGCGCCAGCAGCCGGAGCGGGGGCACCTACAATGAGCAGTTCTTC
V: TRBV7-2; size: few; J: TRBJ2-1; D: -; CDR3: CASSFRNEQFF; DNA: TGTGCCAGCAGCTTCCGCAATGAGCAGTTCTTC
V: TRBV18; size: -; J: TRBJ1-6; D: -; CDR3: CASSQFPPSPYNSPLHF; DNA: TGTGCCAGCTCCCAATTCCCACCTTCACCATATAATTCACCCCTCCACTTT
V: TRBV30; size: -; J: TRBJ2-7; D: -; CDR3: CAWSVRGSQGYEQYF; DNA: TGTGCCTGGAGCGTACGGGGCTCACAGGGCTACGAGCAGTACTTC
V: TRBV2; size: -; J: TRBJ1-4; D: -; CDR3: CASSAVATNEKLFF; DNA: TGTGCCAGCAGTGCGGTTGCAACTAATGAAAAACTGTTTTTT
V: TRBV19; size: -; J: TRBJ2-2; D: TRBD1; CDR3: CASKGTGDTGELFF; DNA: TGTGCCAGTAAGGGGACAGGGGACACCGGGGAGCTGTTTTTT
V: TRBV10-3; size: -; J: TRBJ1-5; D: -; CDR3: CAISESGASGQPQHF; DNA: TGTGCCATCAGTGAGTCCGGCGCTTCGGGCCAGCCCCAGCATTTT
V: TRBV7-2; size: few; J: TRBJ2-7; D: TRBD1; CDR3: CASSLGQASYF; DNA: TGTGCCAGCAGCTTGGGACAGGCCAGCTACTTC
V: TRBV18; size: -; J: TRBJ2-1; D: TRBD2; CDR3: CASSRFREREGSGEQFF; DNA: TGTGCCAGCTCACGCTTTCGTGAACGGGAGGGCTCTGGGGAGCAGTTCTTC
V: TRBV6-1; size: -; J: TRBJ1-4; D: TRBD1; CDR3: CASGNPGQGGKLFF; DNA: TGTGCCAGCGGTAATCCGGGACAGGGAGGAAAACTGTTTTTT
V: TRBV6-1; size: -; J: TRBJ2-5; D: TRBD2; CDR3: CAVVMGGSVLETQYF; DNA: TGTGCCGTCGTTATGGGAGGGTCCGTTTTGGAGACCCAGTACTTC
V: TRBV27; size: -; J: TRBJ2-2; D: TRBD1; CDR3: CASSLPPGQKKVNTGELFF; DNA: TGTGCCAGCAGTTTACCCCCGGGACAGAAAAAAGTGAACACCGGGGAGCTGTTTTTT
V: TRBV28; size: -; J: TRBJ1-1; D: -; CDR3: CASSTGQNTEAFF; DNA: TGTGCCAGCAGCACGGGACAGAACACTGAAGCTTTCTTT
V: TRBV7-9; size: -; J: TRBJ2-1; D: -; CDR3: CASSIWTPREQFF; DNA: TGTGCCAGCAGTATATGGACTCCTCGAGAGCAGTTCTTC
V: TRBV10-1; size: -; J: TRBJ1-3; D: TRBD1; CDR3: CASSDSRPGQGASGNTIYF; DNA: TGCGCCAGCAGTGATTCCCGACCGGGACAGGGGGCTTCTGGAAACACCATATATTTT
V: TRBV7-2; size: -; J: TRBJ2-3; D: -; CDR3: CASSLGLSTDTQYF; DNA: TGTGCCAGCAGCTTGGGTCTTAGCACAGATACGCAGTATTTT
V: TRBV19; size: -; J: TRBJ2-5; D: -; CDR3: CASSIGSRAQETQYF; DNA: TGTGCCAGTAGTATTGGTTCAAGGGCACAAGAGACCCAGTACTTC
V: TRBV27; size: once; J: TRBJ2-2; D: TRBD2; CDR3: CASSSPSGRVTGELFF; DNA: TGTGCCAGCAGTTCACCTAGCGGGAGGGTCACCGGGGAGCTGTTTTTT
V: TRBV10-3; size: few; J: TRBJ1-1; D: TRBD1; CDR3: CAISASTGGEAFF; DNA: TGTGCCATCAGTGCGAGTACAGGGGGTGAAGCTTTCTTT
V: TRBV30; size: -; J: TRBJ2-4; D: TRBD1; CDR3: CAWSKPGQKAKNIQYF; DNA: TGTGCCTGGAGTAAGCCGGGACAGAAAGCCAAAAACATTCAGTACTTC